The present TCR beta chain was sequenced within a study of T cell clones after liver transplantation. Turning to the study itself: TCRbeta sequencing after a pre-transplant mixed lymphocyte reaction identified graft-donor-reactive clones, later tracked in post-transplant blood.

The protocol was immunoSEQ multiplex PCR, while the TCRdb copy is restricted to in-frame clones and leaves out a portion. The sample has 75,000 to 95,000 clones; around 80% are singletons. The sequencing here drew on CD4+ T cells from blood, taken 48 months after liver transplant. The receptor's source is a human patient who received a liver transplant. Some T cells here may be from the graft donor.

CDR3 protein: CASSAIRGNTEAFF. CDR3 DNA sequence: TGCGCCAGCAGCGCCATCCGGGGGAACACTGAAGCTTTCTTT. The V call is TRBV5-1, the J call TRBJ1-1; D not certain. The CDR3 is 14 residues long. Germline values: CDR1 SGHRS, CDR2 YFSETQ. V was trimmed by 4 bases and J by 1 base, leaving 11 bases between them.